This T cell receptor beta chain came from a study of human T cells and chemical hapten exposure. Background on the study: Patients, a majority of them female, were diagnosed with alopecia areata, totalis or universalis. Study-wide points: Donors' alopecia may make their immune response differ from healthy people's. The number of TCRs above 1 in 1000 frequency did not change after DPC sensitization. Patch test score was positively correlated with the counts of TCRs that had expanded at PT1.

TCRdb re-analysed the RACE reads in MiXCR, keeping a single row per CDR3 protein. This sample has over 300,000 distinct CDR3 sequences, with 5.1% found just once. Time point defined: pre-sensitization, week 0. The treatment here: therapeutic diphenylcyclopropenone sensitization with weekly scalp DPC. The CDR3 has 15 residues. V was shortened by 4 bases and J by 5 bases, with 18 bases between the two germline ends. Germline V gene lookup returns CDR1 MNHNS and CDR2 SASEGT. To note about this clonotype: Its antigen is as yet unknown.

The sequencing used whole blood, collected in connection with sensitization to the hapten diphenylcyclopropenone (DPC). The chain carries TRBV6-1 and TRBJ2-7; a weak D match, TRBD2 (5 bases). The sequence was obtained from a woman in her fifties or sixties with alopecia areata. Some clones in this sample may be carry-over from other donors' samples. The CDR3 sequence: CASSVVLPGLDEQYF. In DNA, the CDR3 is TGTGCCAGCAGTGTAGTCCTACCGGGATTGGACGAGCAGTACTTC.